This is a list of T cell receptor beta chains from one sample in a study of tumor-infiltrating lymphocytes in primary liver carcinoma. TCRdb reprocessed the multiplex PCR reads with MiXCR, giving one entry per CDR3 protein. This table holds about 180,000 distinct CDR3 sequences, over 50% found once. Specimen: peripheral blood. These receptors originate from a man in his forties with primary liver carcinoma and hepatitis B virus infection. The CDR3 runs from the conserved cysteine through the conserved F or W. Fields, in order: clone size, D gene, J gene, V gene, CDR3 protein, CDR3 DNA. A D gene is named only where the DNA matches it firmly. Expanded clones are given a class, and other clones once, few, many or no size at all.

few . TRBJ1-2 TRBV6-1 CASSEALSGRGNYGYTF TGTGCCAGCAGTGAAGCGCTTAGTGGCAGAGGGAACTATGGCTACACCTTC
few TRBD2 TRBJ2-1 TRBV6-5 CASSYLREEFF TGTGCCAGCAGTTACCTGCGGGAGGAGTTCTTC
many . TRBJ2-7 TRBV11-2 CASSLEGSSYEQYF TGTGCCAGCAGCTTAGAAGGGAGCTCCTACGAGCAGTACTTC
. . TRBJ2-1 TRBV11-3 CASSRNTYSEQFF TGTGCCAGCAGCCGCAACACCTACAGTGAGCAGTTCTTC
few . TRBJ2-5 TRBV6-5 CASSLLSPAETQYF TGTGCCAGCAGTTTGCTATCTCCGGCGGAGACCCAGTACTTC
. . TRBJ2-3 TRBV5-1 CASADDRTDTQYF TGCGCCAGCGCAGACGACCGCACAGATACGCAGTATTTT
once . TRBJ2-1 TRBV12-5 CVSGLREGGSNEQFF TGTGTTAGTGGTTTGAGGGAAGGAGGGTCCAATGAGCAGTTCTTC
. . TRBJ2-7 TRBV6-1 CASSEAWGEQYF TGTGCCAGCAGTGAAGCGTGGGGGGAGCAGTACTTC
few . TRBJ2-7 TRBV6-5 CASTPAGGLSYEQYF TGTGCCAGCACCCCAGCTGGAGGACTCTCCTACGAGCAGTACTTC
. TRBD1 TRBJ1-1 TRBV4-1 CASSQSELTGGENTEAFF TGCGCCAGCAGCCAAAGCGAACTGACAGGGGGCGAGAACACTGAAGCTTTCTTT
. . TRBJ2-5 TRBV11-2 CASGRGLQGNQETQYF TGTGCTAGCGGAAGGGGACTTCAGGGGAACCAAGAGACCCAGTACTTC
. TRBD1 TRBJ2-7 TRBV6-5 CPSSRQGYEQYF TGTCCCAGCAGTAGACAGGGTTACGAGCAGTACTTC
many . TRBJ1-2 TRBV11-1 CASSLEGNTNYGYTF TGTGCCAGCAGCTTAGAGGGGAATACTAACTATGGCTACACCTTC
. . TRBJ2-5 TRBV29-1 CNIEGTQSGKETQYF TGCAACATTGAAGGGACGCAGAGCGGTAAAGAGACCCAGTACTTC
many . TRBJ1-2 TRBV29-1 CSVVRDEPYGYTF TGCAGCGTTGTTCGGGATGAACCCTATGGCTACACCTTC
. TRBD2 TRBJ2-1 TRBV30 CAWSGPGSGSDSEQFF TGTGCCTGGAGTGGGCCGGGAAGCGGGAGTGATAGTGAGCAGTTCTTC
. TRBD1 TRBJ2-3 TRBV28 CASSLGTGPDTQYF TGTGCCAGCAGTTTGGGGACAGGGCCAGATACGCAGTATTTT
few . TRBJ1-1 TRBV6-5 CASSTPSSLLTEAFF TGTGCCAGCAGCACCCCTTCTTCTCTCCTCACTGAAGCTTTCTTT
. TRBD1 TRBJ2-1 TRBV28 CASSTPGQGASNEQFF TGTGCCAGCAGTACCCCGGGACAGGGGGCGAGTAATGAGCAGTTCTTC
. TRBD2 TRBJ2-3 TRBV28 CASSRLRGDGTDTQYF TGTGCCAGCAGCCGCCTTCGGGGGGACGGCACAGATACGCAGTATTTT
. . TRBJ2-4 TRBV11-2 CTSSHEAGRAKNIQYF TGTACCAGCAGCCACGAAGCAGGGAGGGCCAAAAACATTCAGTACTTC
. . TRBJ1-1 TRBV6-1 CASSIGGSGTEAFF TGTGCCAGTTCCATCGGGGGGTCGGGGACTGAAGCTTTCTTT
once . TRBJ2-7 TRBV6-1 CASSEEPPSGEQYF TGTGCCAGCAGTGAGGAACCCCCCTCAGGGGAGCAGTACTTC
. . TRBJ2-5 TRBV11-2 CASSLVSVGSRQETQCF TGTGCCAGCAGTTTAGTCAGTGTGGGCAGTCGGCAAGAGACCCAGTGCTTC